This T cell receptor (beta chain) is drawn from a study of T-cell memory formation after mild COVID-19. The study, taken as a whole, reports: CD4+ contracting clones lay mainly in CM and EM, CD8+ ones in EMRA. Clones contracting day 15 to 85 were balanced CD4/CD8; later expanders leaned CD4+. Within pre-infection memory, some responding clones were found, suggesting cross-reactive memory joined.

This clonotype has only a few counts. The target antigen is unknown. TCRdb itself ran the 5' RACE reads through MiXCR, one entry per CDR3 protein. This sample has a few hundred thousand distinct CDR3 sequences, with about an eighth found just once. Germline assignment: CDR1 LGHDT and CDR2 YNNKEL (reference sequence). J gave up 12 bases and V 2 bases, and 8 bases lay outside the gene matches. The CDR3 is 15 amino acids. Sample: PBMCs or a T cell subset sorted from them (not recorded which). The clonotype was recovered from a man younger than 35 who had mild COVID-19 (a few samples of this study predate the infection). Cell type and time point are not known. This chain connects TRBV3-1 to TRBJ2-3; 13 nucleotides align to TRBD2. CDR3 nucleotides: TGTGCCAGCAGCCAAATGGGACTAGCGGGGTATGTTCAGTATTTT. Translated: CASSQMGLAGYVQYF.